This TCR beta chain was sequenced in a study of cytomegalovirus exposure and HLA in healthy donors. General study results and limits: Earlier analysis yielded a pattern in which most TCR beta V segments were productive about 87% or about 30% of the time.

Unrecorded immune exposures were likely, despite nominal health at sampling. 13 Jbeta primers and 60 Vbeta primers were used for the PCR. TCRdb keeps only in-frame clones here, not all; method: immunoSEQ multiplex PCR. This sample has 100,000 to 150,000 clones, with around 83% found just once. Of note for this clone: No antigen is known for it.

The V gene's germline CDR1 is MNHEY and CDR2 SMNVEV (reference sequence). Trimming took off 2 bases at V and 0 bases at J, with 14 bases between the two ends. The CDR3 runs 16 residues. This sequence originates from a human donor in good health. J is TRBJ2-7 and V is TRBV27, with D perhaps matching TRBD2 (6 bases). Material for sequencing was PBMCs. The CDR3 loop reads CASSLLPGGTSYEQYF. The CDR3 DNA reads TGTGCCAGCAGTTTACTGCCCGGGGGAACCTCCTACGAGCAGTACTTC.